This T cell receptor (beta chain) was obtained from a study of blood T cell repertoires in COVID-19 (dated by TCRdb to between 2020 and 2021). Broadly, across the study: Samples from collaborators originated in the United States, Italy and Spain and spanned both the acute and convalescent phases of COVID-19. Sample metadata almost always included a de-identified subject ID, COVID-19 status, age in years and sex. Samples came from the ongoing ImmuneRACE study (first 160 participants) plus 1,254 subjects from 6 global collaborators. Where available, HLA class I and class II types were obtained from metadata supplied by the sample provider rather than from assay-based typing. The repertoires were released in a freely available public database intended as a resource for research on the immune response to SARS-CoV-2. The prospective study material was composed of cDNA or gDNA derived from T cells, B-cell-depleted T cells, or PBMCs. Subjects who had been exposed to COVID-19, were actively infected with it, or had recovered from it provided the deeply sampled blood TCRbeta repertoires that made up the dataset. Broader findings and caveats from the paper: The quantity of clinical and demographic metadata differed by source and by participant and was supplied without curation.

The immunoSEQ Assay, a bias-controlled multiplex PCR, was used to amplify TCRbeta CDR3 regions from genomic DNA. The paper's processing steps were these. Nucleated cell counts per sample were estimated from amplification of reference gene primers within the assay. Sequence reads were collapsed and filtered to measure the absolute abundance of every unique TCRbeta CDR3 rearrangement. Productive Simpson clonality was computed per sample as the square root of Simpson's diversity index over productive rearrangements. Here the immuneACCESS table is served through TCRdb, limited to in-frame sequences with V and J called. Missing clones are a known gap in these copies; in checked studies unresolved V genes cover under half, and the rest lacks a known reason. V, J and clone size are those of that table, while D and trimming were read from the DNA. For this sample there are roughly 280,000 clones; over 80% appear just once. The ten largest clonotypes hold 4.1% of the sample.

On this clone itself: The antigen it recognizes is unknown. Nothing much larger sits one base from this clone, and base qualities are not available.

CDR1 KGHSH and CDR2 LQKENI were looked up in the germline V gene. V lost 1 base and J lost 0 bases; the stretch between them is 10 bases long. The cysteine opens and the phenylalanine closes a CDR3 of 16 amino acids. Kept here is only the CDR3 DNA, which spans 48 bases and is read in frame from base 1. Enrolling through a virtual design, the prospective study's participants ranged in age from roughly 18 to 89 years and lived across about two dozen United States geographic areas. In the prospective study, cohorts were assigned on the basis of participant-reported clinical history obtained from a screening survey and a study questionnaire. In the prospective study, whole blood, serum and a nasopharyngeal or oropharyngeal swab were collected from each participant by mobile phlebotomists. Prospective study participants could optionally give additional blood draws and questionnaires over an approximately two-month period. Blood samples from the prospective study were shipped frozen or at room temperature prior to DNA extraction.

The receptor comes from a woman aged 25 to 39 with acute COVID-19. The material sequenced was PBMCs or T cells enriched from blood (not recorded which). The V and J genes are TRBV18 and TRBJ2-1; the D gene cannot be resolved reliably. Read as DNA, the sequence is TGTGCCAGCTCACCACGCGGCCCGGACTCCTACAATGAGCAGTTCTTC. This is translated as CASSPRGPDSYNEQFF.